Listed here are 11 T cell receptor beta chains from one sample, sequenced in a study of T cell responses to AZD1222 COVID-19 vaccine. Libraries were prepared by immunoSEQ multiplex PCR; TCRdb keeps only in-frame clonotypes and omits some of them. The sample lists under 200,000 clones, around 92% occurring once. Specimen: peripheral blood, collected 28 days after the second AZD1222 dose. These receptors were obtained from an adult who received the AZD1222 COVID-19 vaccine.

The chain combines TRBV7-9 with TRBJ2-5; maybe TRBD2 (5 bases). V was cut by 2 bases and J by 5 bases, with 12 bases left in between. There are 14 residues in the CDR3. Germline V gene data show CDR1 as SEHNR and CDR2 as FQNEAQ (reference sequence). CDR3 in amino acids: CASSLSIGGETQYF. The CDR3 DNA reads TGTGCCAGCAGCTTATCAATCGGCGGGGAGACCCAGTACTTC.

The gene calls are TRBV11-2 and TRBJ2-7; D is unresolved. Germline V gene lookup returns CDR1 SGHAT and CDR2 FQNNGV. CDR3 length equals 12 residues. V lost 2 bases to trimming and J lost 2 bases, with 4 bases between them. The DNA of the CDR3 is TGTGCCAGCAGCTTAAGCGCCTACGAGCAGTACTTC. Translation: CASSLSAYEQYF.

The chain recombines TRBV6-5 with TRBJ2-3, with D perhaps matching TRBD1 or TRBD2 (6 bases each). The CDR3 sequence is 13 residues long. V was cut by 8 bases and J by 10 bases, with 19 bases left in between. The germline V gene encodes CDR1 MNHEY and CDR2 SVGAGI. This CDR3 is CASRKGDSFSQYF. CDR3 sequence (DNA): TGTGCCAGCCGCAAGGGGGACTCCTTTTCGCAGTATTTT.

The V call is TRBV5-1, the J call TRBJ2-1; TRBD2 aligns across 8 bases. Germline CDR1 reads SGHRS; CDR2 reads YFSETQ. The CDR3 has 20 residues. The ends lost 0 bases at V and 1 base at J; junction bases unmatched: 15. The CDR3 DNA follows: TGCGCCAGCAGCTTGGCCCAAGGTAGCGGGAAAATGTTATCCTACAATGAGCAGTTCTTC. As protein: CASSLAQGSGKMLSYNEQFF.

V is TRBV4-2 and J is TRBJ1-1; the D gene is possibly TRBD1 (6 bases). The CDR3 loop spans 17 amino acids. Germline lookup yields CDR1 LGHNA and CDR2 YNFKEQ. Between the trimmed V and J ends, which lost 4 bases and 1 base, there was a span of 19 bases. The CDR3 loop reads CASSPRSGEKRNTEAFF. The DNA of the CDR3 is TGTGCCAGCAGCCCGAGATCAGGGGAAAAAAGGAACACTGAAGCTTTCTTT.

The chain combines TRBV30 with TRBJ1-2; the D gene is possibly TRBD1 (5 bases). The V end lost 1 base, the J end lost 1 base, and 7 bases lay between the germline ends. Germline V gene sequence: CDR1 GTSNPN, CDR2 SVGIG (reference sequence). The CDR3 has 13 residues. CDR3 protein: CAWSARGNYGYTF. CDR3 bases: TGTGCCTGGAGTGCAAGGGGTAACTATGGCTACACCTTC.

The chain combines TRBV11-1 with TRBJ1-6; 9 bases are a match to TRBD1. CDR1 is SGHAT and CDR2 is FQDESV in the germline V gene (reference sequence). The CDR3 is made up of 16 amino acids. J gave up 8 bases and V 1 base, and 6 bases lay outside the gene matches. The CDR3 nucleotides are TGTGCCAGCAGCTTAGACGGGACAGGGTTATATTCACCCCTCCACTTT. It translates to CASSLDGTGLYSPLHF. Full variable domain (rest looked up from reference TRBV11-1 and TRBJ1-6): EAEVAQSPRYKITEKSQAVAFWCDPISGHATLYWYRQILGQGPELLVQFQDESVVDDSQLPKDRFSAERLKGVDSTLKIQPAELGDSAMYLCASSLDGTGLYSPLHFGNGTRLTVT.

This clone was found a few times. This chain connects TRBV6-1 to TRBJ2-5; 8 nucleotides line up with TRBD2. From germline, CDR1 is MNHNS and CDR2 SASEGT. The CDR3 is 16 amino acids. V dropped 1 base and J dropped 2; count of bases not matched to a gene: 6. This CDR3 reads CASSEGDSGEQETQYF. The CDR3, as DNA: TGTGCCAGCAGTGAAGGAGATAGCGGGGAACAAGAGACCCAGTACTTC.

Only a few counts were recorded for this clone. The chain carries TRBV30 and TRBJ2-2; D may be TRBD2 (6 bases). Germline CDR1 reads GTSNPN; CDR2 reads SVGIG (reference sequence). This CDR3 comprises 14 residues. V lost 0 bases, J lost 5 bases, and 10 bases lay in between. Here the CDR3 DNA reads TGTGCCTGGAGTGTAGGACGGGGGACCGGGGAGCTGTTTTTT. It codes for CAWSVGRGTGELFF.

The rearrangement uses TRBV7-8 and TRBJ1-2; D gene unclear. The CDR3 sequence is 14 residues long. Germline V gene data show CDR1 as SGHVS and CDR2 as FQNEAQ. V was trimmed by 4 bases and J by 5 bases, leaving 14 bases between them. For the CDR3, the DNA is TGTGCCAGCAGCTCGACAACAAGTGCTTATGGCTACACCTTC. Protein sequence: CASSSTTSAYGYTF.

This clone was observed a single time. The chain is built from TRBV6-2 or TRBV6-3 and TRBJ2-7; D might be TRBD1 or TRBD2, each matching 6 bases. V was pared by 4 bases and J by 4 bases, with 11 bases between. The CDR3 covers 13 residues. Germline V gene lookup returns CDR1 MNHEY and CDR2 SVGEGT. Here the CDR3 reads CASSLQGGYEQYF. CDR3 bases: TGTGCCAGCAGTTTACAGGGAGGATACGAGCAGTACTTC.